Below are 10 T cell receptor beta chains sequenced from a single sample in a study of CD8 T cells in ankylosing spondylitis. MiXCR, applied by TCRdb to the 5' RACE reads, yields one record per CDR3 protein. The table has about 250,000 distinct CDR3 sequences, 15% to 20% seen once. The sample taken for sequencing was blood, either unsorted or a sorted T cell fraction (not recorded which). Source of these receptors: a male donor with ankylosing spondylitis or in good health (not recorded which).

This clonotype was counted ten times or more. CDR3 nucleotide sequence: TGTGCCAGCAGCACCCCCGGGGAGCAGTTCTTC. As protein: CASSTPGEQFF. The rearrangement joins TRBV3-1 to TRBJ2-1, with D unresolved. The V and J ends lost 5 bases and 10 bases respectively, with 9 bases between them. Per germline, CDR1 LGHDT and CDR2 YNNKEL (reference sequence). The CDR3 has 11 amino acids.

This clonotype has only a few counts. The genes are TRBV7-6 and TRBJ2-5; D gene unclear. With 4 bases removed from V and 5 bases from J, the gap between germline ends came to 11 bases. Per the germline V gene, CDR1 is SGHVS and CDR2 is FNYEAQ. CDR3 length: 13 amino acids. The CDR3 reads CASSSISVETQYF. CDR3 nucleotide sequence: TGTGCCAGCAGCTCGATTTCGGTTGAGACCCAGTACTTC. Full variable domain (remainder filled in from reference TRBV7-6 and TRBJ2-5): GAGVSQSPRYKVTKRGQDVALRCDPISGHVSLYWYRQALGQGPEFLTYFNYEAQQDKSGLPNDRFSAERPEGSISTLTIQRTEQRDSAMYRCASSSISVETQYFGPGTRLLVL.

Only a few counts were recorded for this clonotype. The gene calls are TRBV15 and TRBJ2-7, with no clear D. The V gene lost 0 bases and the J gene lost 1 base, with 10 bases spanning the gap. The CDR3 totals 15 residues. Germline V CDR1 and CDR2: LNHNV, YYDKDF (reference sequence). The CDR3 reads CATSRENGQSYEQYF. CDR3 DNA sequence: TGTGCCACCAGCAGAGAAAACGGGCAGTCCTACGAGCAGTACTTC.

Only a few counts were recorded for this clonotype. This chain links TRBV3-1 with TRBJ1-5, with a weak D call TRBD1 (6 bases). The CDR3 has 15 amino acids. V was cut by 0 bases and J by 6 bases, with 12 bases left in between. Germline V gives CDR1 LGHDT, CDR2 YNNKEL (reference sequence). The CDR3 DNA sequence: TGTGCCAGCAGCCAAGATGCTGGGGGCGTTCAGCCCCAGCATTTT. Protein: CASSQDAGGVQPQHF. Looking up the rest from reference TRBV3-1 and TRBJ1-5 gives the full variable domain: DTAVSQTPKYLVTQMGNDKSIKCEQNLGHDTMYWYKQDSKKFLKIMFSYNNKELIINETVPNRFSPKSPDKAHLNLHINSLELGDSAVYFCASSQDAGGVQPQHFGDGTRLSIL.

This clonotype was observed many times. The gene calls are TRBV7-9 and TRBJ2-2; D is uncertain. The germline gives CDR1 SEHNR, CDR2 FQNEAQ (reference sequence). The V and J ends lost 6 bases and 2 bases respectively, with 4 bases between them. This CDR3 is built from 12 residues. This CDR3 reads CASRTNTGELFF. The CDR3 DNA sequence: TGTGCCAGCAGGACTAACACCGGGGAGCTGTTTTTT.

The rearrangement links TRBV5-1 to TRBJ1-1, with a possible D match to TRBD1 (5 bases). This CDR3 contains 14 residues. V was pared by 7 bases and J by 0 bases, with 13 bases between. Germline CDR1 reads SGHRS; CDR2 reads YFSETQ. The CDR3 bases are TGCGCCAGCTCCACGACAGACATGAACACTGAAGCTTTCTTT. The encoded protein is CASSTTDMNTEAFF.

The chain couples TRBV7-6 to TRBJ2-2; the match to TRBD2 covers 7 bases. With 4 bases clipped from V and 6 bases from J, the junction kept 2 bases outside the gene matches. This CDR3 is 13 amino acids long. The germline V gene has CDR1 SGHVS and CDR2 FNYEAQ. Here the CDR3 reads CASSWGGSGELFF. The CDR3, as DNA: TGTGCCAGCAGCTGGGGAGGGTCCGGGGAGCTGTTTTTT.

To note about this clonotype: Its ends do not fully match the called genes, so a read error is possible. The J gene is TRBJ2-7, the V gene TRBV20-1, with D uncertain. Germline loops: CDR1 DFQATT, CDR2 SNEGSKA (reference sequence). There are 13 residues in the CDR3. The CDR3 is CSARAESSFEQYF. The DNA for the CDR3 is TGCAGTGCTAGAGCCGAGTCCTCCTTCGAGCAGTACTTC.

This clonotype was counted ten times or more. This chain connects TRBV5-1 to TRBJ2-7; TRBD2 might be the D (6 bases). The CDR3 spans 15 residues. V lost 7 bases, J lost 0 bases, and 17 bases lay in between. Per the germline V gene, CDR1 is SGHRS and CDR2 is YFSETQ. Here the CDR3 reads CASGTVGGPSYEQYF. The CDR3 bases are TGCGCCAGCGGGACTGTCGGAGGGCCCTCCTACGAGCAGTACTTC.

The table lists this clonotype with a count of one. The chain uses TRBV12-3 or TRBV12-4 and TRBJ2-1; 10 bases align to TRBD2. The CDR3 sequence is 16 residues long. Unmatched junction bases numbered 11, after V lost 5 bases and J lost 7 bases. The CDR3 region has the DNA TGTGCCAGCAGTACCCCGGCTAGCGGGAGAGTTAATGAGCAGTTCTTC. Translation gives CASSTPASGRVNEQFF.